The clone carrying this T cell receptor (beta chain) turned up a few times. This entry belongs to a study of breast tumors, draining lymph nodes, adjacent tissues. TCRdb re-called the multiplex PCR reads through MiXCR, storing one row per CDR3 protein. Among 250,000 or so distinct CDR3 sequences listed, 30% to 35% were seen once. The CDR3 runs 16 residues. Deletions cut 0 bases from V and 6 bases from J, with 16 bases between. CDR1 and CDR2 from the germline V gene are SGHNT and YYREEE (reference sequence). The lymph nodes were axillary draining lymph nodes from breast cancer patients. What was sequenced was axillary lymph node tissue. The clonotype originates from a female donor with breast cancer. Some clones in this sample may be carry-over from other donors' samples. V gene TRBV5-4 combines with J gene TRBJ2-1; D not certain. This chain's CDR3 is CASSLDWTVTGNEQFF. The CDR3 DNA follows: TGTGCCAGCAGCTTGGACTGGACCGTGACGGGCAATGAGCAGTTCTTC.